This T cell receptor (beta chain) was sequenced in a study of cytomegalovirus exposure and HLA in healthy donors. About the research overall: The early release's HLA-typed donors yielded approximately 81 million unique TCRs. Study-wide results and caveats: Presence/absence analyses supposed approximately even sequencing depth among donors. Using a false discovery rate of 0.05, a later analysis showed that approximately 17,000 TCR beta sequences were associated with HLA alleles.

From germline, CDR1 is MNHEY and CDR2 SVGAGI. This CDR3 is built from 14 residues. V lost 8 bases to trimming and J lost 9 bases, with 17 bases between them. As to this clone: Its antigen is not known.

Primers for the PCR totalled 60 Vbeta and 13 Jbeta. Data came from immunoSEQ multiplex PCR; TCRdb stores just in-frame clones and leaves some out. The repertoire holds about 130,000 clones, with 80% as singletons. What was sequenced was PBMCs. The chain couples TRBV6-5 to TRBJ1-6, with D possibly TRBD1 on 5 matching bases. The source of this sequence is a man younger than 40 in good health and CMV-seropositive. The CDR3 sequence: CASQGPKDTSPLHF. CDR3 nucleotides: TGTGCCAGCCAGGGTCCGAAGGATACTTCACCCCTCCACTTT.